This TCR beta chain appears in the sequencing data of a study of T cell repertoires in cytomegalovirus infection. Overall study context: Public TCR beta signatures indicated both CMV infection and matching HLA type.

This clonotype came up many times. What it recognizes is unknown. TCRdb reanalysed the reads using MiXCR and keeps one entry per CDR3 protein. The table shows 100,000 to 150,000 distinct CDR3 sequences, with approximately 9.2% occurring only once. CDR1 and CDR2 from the germline V gene are LGHNT and FRNRAP. This CDR3 has 13 amino acids. V lost 6 bases and J 3 bases, leaving 11 bases between the germline ends. Study results and caveats: HLA-C-restricted, CMV-specific TCR beta clonotypes were dominant ex vivo. Carriage of CMV together with the relevant HLA was identifiable through cumulative public TCR beta family frequency.

The J gene is TRBJ1-2, the V gene TRBV12-5; D is ambiguous. This TCR came from a human donor in good health (CMV status not recorded). Some clones in this sample may be carry-over from other donors' samples. The source material was PBMCs. The CDR3 nucleotides are TGTGCTAGTGGACCAACCATCGACTATGGCTACACCTTC. It encodes CASGPTIDYGYTF.